Described below is a single T cell receptor beta chain sequence and its context. The data derive from a study of blood T cell repertoires in COVID-19. Overall study: From the United States, Italy and Spain came samples of acute and convalescent COVID-19. Sources were T cells, B-cell-depleted T cells, or PBMCs; the material itself was cDNA or gDNA.

As handled by the study authors: For nucleated cells, counts were estimated from reference gene primer amplification. The method was immunoSEQ multiplex PCR; TCRdb's version includes in-frame clones alone and lacks a portion of them. V and J calls and clone size are copied from that table; D and trimming were computed from the DNA. The data hold some 50,000 clones, with around 90% observed a single time. This CDR3 spans 15 amino acids. V gave up 7 bases and J gave up 1 base; unmatched junction bases: 5. The germline CDR1 and CDR2 sequences are KGHDR and SFDVKD. Sequences were obtained from peripheral blood. This clonotype originated in a man in his sixties or seventies with active COVID-19. The V gene is TRBV24-1, the J gene TRBJ1-5; 8 bases are shared with TRBD1. Here the CDR3 reads CATSERTGSNQPQHF. In DNA, the CDR3 is TGTGCCACCAGCGAGAGGACAGGGAGCAATCAGCCCCAGCATTTT.